This TCR beta chain was retrieved from a study of T cell responses to AZD1222 COVID-19 vaccine. The table came from immunoSEQ multiplex PCR; TCRdb's copy has only in-frame clones and leaves some out. The data contain about 130,000 clones, more than 75% of them singletons. Trimming cost V 3 bases and J 2 bases, with 10 bases left between them. This CDR3 comprises 14 residues. Germline values: CDR1 SGHRS, CDR2 YFSETQ. Specimen: peripheral blood, collected on day 0 of AZD1222 vaccination. This clonotype originated in an adult in good health. This chain joins TRBV5-1 and TRBJ2-3; D unclear. The DNA for the CDR3 is TGCGCCAGCAGCTATCAGGACCACACAGATACGCAGTATTTT. Protein product: CASSYQDHTDTQYF.